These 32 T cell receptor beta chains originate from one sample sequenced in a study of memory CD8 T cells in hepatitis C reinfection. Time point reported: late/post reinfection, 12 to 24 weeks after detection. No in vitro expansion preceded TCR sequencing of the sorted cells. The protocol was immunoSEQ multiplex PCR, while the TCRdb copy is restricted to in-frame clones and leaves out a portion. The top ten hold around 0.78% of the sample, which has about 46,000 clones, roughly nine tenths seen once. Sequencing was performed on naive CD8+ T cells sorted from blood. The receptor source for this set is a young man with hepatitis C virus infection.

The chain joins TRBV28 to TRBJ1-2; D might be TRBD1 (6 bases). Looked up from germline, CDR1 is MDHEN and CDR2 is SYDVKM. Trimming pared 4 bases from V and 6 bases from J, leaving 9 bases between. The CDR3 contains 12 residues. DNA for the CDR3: TGTGCCAGCAGTTGGACAGTGGATGGCTACACCTTC. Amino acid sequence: CASSWTVDGYTF.

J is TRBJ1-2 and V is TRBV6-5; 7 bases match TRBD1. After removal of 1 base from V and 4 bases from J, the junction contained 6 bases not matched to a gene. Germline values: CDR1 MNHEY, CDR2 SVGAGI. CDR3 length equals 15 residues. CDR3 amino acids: CASSYWDSEGYGYTF. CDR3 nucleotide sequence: TGTGCCAGCAGTTACTGGGACAGCGAGGGCTATGGCTACACCTTC.

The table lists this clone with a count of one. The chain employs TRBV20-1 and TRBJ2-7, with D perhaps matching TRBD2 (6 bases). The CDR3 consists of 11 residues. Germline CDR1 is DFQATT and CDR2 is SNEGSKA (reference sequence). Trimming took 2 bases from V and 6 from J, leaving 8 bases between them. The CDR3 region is CSARRTTEQYF. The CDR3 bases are TGCAGTGCTAGACGGACTACCGAGCAGTACTTC.

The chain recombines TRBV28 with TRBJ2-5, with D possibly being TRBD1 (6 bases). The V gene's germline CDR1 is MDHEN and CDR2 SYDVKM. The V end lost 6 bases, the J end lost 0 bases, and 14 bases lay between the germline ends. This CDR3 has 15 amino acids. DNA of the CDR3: TGTGCCAGCAGCAACGGACAGAACTACCAAGAGACCCAGTACTTC. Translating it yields CASSNGQNYQETQYF.

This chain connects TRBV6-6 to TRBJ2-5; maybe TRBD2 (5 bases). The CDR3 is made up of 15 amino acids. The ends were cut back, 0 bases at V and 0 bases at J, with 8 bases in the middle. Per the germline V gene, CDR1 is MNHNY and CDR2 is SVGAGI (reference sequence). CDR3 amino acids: CASSYSWENQETQYF. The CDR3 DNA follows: TGTGCCAGCAGTTACTCATGGGAGAACCAAGAGACCCAGTACTTC.

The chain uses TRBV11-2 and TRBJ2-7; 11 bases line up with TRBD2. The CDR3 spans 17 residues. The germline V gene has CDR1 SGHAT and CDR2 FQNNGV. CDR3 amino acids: CASSLAGGPYVTYEQYV. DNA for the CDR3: TGTGCCAGCAGTTTAGCGGGGGGGCCCTACGTGACCTACGAGCAGTACGTC.

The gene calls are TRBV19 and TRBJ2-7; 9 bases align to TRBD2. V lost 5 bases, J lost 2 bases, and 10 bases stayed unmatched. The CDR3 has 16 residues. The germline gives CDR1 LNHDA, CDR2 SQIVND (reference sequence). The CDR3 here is CASSAPWREGPYEQYF. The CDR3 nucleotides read TGTGCCAGTAGTGCTCCTTGGCGGGAGGGCCCCTACGAGCAGTACTTC.

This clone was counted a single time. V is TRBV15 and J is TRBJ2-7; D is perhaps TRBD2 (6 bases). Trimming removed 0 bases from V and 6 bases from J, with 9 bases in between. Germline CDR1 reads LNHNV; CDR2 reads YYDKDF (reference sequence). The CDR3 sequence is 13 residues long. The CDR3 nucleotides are TGTGCCACCAGCAGAGATAGGGGAGGCGAGCAGTACTTC. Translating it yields CATSRDRGGEQYF.

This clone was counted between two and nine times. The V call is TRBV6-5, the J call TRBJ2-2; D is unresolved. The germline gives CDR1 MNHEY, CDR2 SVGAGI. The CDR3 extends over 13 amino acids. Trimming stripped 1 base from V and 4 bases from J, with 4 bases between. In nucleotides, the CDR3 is TGTGCCAGCAGTTACTTGAGCACCGGGGAGCTGTTTTTT. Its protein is CASSYLSTGELFF.

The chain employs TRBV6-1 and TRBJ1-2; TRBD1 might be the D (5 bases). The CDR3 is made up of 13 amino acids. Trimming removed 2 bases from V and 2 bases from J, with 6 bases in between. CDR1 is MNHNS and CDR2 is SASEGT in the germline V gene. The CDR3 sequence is CASSEWTNYGYTF. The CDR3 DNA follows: TGTGCCAGCAGTGAATGGACAAACTATGGCTACACCTTC.

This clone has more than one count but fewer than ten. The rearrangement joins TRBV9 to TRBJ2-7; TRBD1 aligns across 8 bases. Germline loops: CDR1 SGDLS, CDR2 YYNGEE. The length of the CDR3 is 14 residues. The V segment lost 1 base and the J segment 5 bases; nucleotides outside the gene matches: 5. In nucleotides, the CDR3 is TGTGCCAGCAGCGTAATGCCAGGGGGCAACGAGCAGTACTTC. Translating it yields CASSVMPGGNEQYF.

The DNA for the CDR3 is TGTGCCAGCAGCCCCTCGGGCAGCGGGGGGGCGGAAGATACGCAGTATTTT. Protein sequence: CASSPSGSGGAEDTQYF. This chain links TRBV9 with TRBJ2-3; 10 nucleotides align to TRBD2. Germline V gene sequence: CDR1 SGDLS, CDR2 YYNGEE. Trimming cost V 4 bases and J 5 bases; bases outside gene matches: 13. This CDR3 has 17 amino acids.

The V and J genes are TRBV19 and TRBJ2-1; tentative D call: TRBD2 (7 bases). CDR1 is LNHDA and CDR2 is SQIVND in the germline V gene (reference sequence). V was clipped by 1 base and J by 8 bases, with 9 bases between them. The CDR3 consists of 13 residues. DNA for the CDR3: TGTGCCAGTAGTATAGGGGGGGGCCATGAGCAGTTCTTC. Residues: CASSIGGGHEQFF.

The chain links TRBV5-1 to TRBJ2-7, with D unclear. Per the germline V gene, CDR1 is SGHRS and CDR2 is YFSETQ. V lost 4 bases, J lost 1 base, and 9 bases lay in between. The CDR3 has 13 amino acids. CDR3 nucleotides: TGCGCCAGCAGCGGAACAGAATCCTACGAGCAGTACTTC. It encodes CASSGTESYEQYF.

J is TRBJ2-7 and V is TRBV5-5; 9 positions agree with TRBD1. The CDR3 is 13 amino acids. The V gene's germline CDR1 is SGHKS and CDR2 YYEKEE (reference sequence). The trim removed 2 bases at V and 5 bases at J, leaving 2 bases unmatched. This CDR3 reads CASSFGTGNEQYV. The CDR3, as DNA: TGTGCCAGCAGCTTCGGGACAGGGAACGAGCAGTACGTC.

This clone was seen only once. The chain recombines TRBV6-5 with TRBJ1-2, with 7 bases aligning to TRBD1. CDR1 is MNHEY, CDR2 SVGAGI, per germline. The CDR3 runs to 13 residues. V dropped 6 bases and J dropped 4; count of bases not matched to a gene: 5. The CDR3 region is CASSGDRAYGYTF. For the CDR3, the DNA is TGTGCCAGCAGCGGCGACAGGGCCTATGGCTACACCTTC.

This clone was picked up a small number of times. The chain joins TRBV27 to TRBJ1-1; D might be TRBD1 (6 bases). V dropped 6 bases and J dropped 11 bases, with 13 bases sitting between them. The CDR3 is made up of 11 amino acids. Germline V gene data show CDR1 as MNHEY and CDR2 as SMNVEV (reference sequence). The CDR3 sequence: CASSSYRDAFF. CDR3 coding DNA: TGTGCCAGCAGCAGTTACAGGGATGCTTTCTTT.

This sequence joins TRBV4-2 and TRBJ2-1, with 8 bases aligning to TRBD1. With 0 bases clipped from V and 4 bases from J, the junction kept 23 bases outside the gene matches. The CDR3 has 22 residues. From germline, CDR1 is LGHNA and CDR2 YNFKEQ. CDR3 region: CASSQDQGWGRGLRNQYNEQFF. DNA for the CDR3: TGTGCCAGCAGCCAAGATCAAGGGTGGGGCAGGGGGCTGCGGAACCAATACAATGAGCAGTTCTTC.

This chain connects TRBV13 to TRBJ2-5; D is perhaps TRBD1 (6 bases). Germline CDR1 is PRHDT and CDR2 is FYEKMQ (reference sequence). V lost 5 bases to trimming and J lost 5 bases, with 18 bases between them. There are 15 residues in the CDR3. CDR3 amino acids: CASSLGQSLRETQYF. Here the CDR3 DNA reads TGTGCCAGCAGCCTCGGACAGTCCTTGAGGGAGACCCAGTACTTC. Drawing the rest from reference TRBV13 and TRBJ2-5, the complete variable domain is AAGVIQSPRHLIKEKRETATLKCYPIPRHDTVYWYQQGPGQDPQFLISFYEKMQSDKGSIPDRFSAQQFSDYHSELNMSSLELGDSALYFCASSLGQSLRETQYFGPGTRLLVL.

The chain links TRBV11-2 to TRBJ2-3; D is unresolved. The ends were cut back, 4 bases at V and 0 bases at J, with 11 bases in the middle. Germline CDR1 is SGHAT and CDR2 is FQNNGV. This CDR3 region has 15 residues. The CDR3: CASSSDWASTDTQYF. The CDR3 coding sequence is TGTGCCAGCAGCTCAGACTGGGCTAGCACAGATACGCAGTATTTT.

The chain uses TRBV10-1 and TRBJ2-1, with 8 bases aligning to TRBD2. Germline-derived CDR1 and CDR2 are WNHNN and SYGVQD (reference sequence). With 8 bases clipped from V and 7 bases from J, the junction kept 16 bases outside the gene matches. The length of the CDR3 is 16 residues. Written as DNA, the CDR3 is TGCGCCAGCCCATGGATCGCCGGGACTAGTGGTAATGAGCAGTTCTTC. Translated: CASPWIAGTSGNEQFF.

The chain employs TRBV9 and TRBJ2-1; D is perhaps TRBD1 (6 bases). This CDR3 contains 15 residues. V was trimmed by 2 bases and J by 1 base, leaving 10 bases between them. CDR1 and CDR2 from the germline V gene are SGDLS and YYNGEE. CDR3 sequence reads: CASSVGDRSYNEQFF. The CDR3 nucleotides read TGTGCCAGCAGCGTTGGAGACAGGTCCTACAATGAGCAGTTCTTC.

Written as DNA, the CDR3 is TGTGCCAGCAGGTGGACAGGGGTCAATGAGCAGTTCTTC. Amino acids: CASRWTGVNEQFF. This chain uses TRBV27 with TRBJ2-1; 9 bases align to TRBD1. Trimming at V came to 6 bases and at J to 6 bases, leaving 3 bases not matched to a gene. The CDR3 sequence is 13 residues long. Looked up from germline, CDR1 is MNHEY and CDR2 is SMNVEV (reference sequence).

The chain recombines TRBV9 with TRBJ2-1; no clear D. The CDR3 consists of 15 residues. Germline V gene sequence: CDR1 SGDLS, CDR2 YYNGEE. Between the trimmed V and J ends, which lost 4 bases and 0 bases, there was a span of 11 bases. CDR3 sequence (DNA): TGTGCCAGCAGCCCAGACTCGAGCTCCTACAATGAGCAGTTCTTC. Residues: CASSPDSSSYNEQFF. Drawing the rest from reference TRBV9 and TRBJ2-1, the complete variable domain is DSGVTQTPKHLITATGQRVTLRCSPRSGDLSVYWYQQSLDQGLQFLIQYYNGEERAKGNILERFSAQQFPDLHSELNLSSLELGDSALYFCASSPDSSSYNEQFFGPGTRLTVL.

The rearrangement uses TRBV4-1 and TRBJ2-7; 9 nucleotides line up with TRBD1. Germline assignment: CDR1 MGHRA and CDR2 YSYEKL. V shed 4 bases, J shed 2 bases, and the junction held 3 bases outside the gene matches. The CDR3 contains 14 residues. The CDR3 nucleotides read TGCGCCAGCAGCCCCGGGACAGGGACCTACGAGCAGTACTTC. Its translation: CASSPGTGTYEQYF.

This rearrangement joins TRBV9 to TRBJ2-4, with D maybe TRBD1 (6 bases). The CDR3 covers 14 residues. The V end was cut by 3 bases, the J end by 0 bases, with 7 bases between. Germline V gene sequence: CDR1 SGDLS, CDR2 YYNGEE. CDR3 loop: CASSAQGAKNIQYF. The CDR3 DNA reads TGTGCCAGCAGCGCACAGGGAGCCAAAAACATTCAGTACTTC.

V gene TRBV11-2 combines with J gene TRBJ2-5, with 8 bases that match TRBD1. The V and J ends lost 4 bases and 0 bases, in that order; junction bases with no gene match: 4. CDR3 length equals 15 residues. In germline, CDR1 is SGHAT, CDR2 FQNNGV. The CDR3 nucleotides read TGTGCCAGCAGCTCGACAGGGGCCTACCAAGAGACCCAGTACTTC. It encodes CASSSTGAYQETQYF.

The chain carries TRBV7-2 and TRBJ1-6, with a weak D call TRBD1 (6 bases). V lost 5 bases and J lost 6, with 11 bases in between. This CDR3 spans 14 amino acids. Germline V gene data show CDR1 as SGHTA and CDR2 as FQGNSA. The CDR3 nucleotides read TGTGCCAGCAGCCTCTTACAGGGTAATTCACCCCTCCACTTT. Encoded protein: CASSLLQGNSPLHF.

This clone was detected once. This CDR3 reads CASSLGRSSFEHTIYF. The CDR3 coding sequence is TGTGCCAGCAGCTTAGGCAGGTCATCTTTTGAGCACACCATATATTTT. The chain combines TRBV13 with TRBJ1-3; D remains unclear. V was pared by 0 bases and J by 8 bases, with 17 bases between. CDR3 length equals 16 residues. Germline-derived CDR1 and CDR2 are PRHDT and FYEKMQ (reference sequence).

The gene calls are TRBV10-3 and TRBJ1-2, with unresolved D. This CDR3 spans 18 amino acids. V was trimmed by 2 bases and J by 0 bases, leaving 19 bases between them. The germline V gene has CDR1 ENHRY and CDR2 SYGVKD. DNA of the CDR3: TGTGCCATCAGTGAGCCTGGCACAATGGAGATGGCTAACTATGGCTACACCTTC. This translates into CAISEPGTMEMANYGYTF.

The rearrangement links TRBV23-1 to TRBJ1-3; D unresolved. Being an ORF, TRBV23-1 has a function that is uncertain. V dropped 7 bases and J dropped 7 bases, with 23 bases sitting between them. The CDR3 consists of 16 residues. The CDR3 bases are TGCGCCAGCAACTCGGGAGGTCGTACGCTGAGGAACACCATATATTTT. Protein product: CASNSGGRTLRNTIYF.

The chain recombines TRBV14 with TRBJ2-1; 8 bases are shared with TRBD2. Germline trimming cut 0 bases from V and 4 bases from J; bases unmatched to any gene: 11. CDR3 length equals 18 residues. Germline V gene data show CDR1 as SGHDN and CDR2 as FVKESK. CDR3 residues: CASSQDPVAGGMYNEQFF. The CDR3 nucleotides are TGTGCCAGCAGCCAAGATCCGGTTGCGGGAGGAATGTACAATGAGCAGTTCTTC.